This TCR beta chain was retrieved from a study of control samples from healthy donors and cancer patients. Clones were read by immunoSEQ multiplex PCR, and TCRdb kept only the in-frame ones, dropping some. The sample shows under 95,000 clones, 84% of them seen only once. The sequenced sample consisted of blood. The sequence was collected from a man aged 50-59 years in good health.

The CDR3 bases are TGTGCCAGCAGTTCGCTTGGGAGGGGGGATCAGCCCCAGCATTTT. Translating it yields CASSSLGRGDQPQHF. V gene TRBV28 combines with J gene TRBJ1-5, with a possible D match to TRBD1 (6 bases). The CDR3 loop spans 15 amino acids. The V gene's germline CDR1 is MDHEN and CDR2 SYDVKM. V was trimmed by 4 bases and J by 5 bases, leaving 15 bases between them.